This TCR beta chain was captured by sequencing in a study of control samples from healthy donors and cancer patients (dated by TCRdb to about 2020). The CDR3 starts with the cysteine, ends with the phenylalanine, and has 15 residues. Of all the DNA, just the CDR3 is kept, 45 bases in frame from base 1. Looking up the germline V gene yields CDR1 MNHEY and CDR2 SVGAGI. V and J are trimmed by 4 bases and 8 bases, and the gene matches miss 5 bases of the junction. The library came from the immunoSEQ multiplex PCR assay. The table was pulled from immuneACCESS by TCRdb, which kept in-frame rearrangements only. Such tables lose some clones; where checked, under half of the loss comes from unresolved V genes, and the rest has no known cause. In this sample the table shows approximately 70,000 clones, roughly 90% of which occur a single time. Over 15% of the sample comes from the top ten. Concerning this clone itself: No antigen is known for it. Base qualities are not provided; no much larger clone lies one nucleotide away.

This sequence originates from a man in his fifties or sixties with lung cancer. The specimen sequenced was PBMCs. The sequence is built from TRBV6-5 and TRBJ1-6, with TRBD1 identical over 10 junction bases. The base sequence is TGTGCCAGCAGTTCCCTTGGGACAGGGGATTCACCCCTCCACTTT. It translates to CASSSLGTGDSPLHF.